This T cell receptor (beta chain) was observed in a study of CD8 T cells in Susac syndrome. Across the whole study: Each patient with Susac syndrome, at the time of blood draw, was therapy-naive, on corticosteroids, or on intravenous immunoglobulin alone.

It was with random hexamers that about 0.45 to 1 ug RNA was reverse transcribed. TCRdb ran MiXCR on the immunoSEQ multiplex PCR reads and lists one entry per CDR3 protein. The profile shows 120,000 to 150,000 distinct CDR3 sequences, 90% to 96% of them singletons. Deletions cut 7 bases from V and 6 bases from J, with 14 bases between. The germline V gene has CDR1 SGHDT and CDR2 YYEEEE. The CDR3 spans 13 residues. Negative magnetic isolation gave CD8+ and CD4+ cells; FACS enriched CD8+ TEMRA. The sample consisted of CD4+ T cells from PBMCs. V is TRBV5-6 and J is TRBJ2-1; D perhaps matches TRBD2 (6 bases). The TCR was taken from a human donor with Susac syndrome. This CDR3 is CASRWTNLNEQFF. In DNA form, the CDR3 reads TGTGCCAGCCGCTGGACTAACCTCAATGAGCAGTTCTTC. Filled out from reference TRBV5-6 and TRBJ2-1, the complete variable domain reads DAGVTQSPTHLIKTRGQQVTLRCSPKSGHDTVSWYQQALGQGPQFIFQYYEEEERQRGNFPDRFSGHQFPNYSSELNVNALLLGDSALYLCASRWTNLNEQFFGPGTRLTVL.